This T cell receptor beta chain was profiled in a study of blood T cell repertoires in COVID-19. This clone appeared once. Living in 24 US areas, the participants were between 18 and 89 years of age. The CDR3 sequence is 15 residues long. The germline V gene has CDR1 SGDLS and CDR2 YYNGEE. V was trimmed by 0 bases and J by 4 bases, leaving 13 bases between them. Per the study methods: Reference gene primer amplification gave nucleated cell count estimates. The data were produced by immunoSEQ multiplex PCR, yet TCRdb's version contains in-frame clones alone and is incomplete. Clone size and V and J calls were adopted from that table, with D and trimming inferred from the DNA. In the table there are fewer than 150,000 clones, 84% of which are singletons.

The V gene is TRBV9, the J gene TRBJ2-5; D is perhaps TRBD2 (5 bases). The TCR was taken from a man aged 50 to 60 in a cohort exposed to, infected with or recovered from COVID-19 (not recorded which). Sequenced material: PBMCs or T cells enriched from blood (not recorded which). The CDR3 here is CASSVGVGARETQYF. CDR3 DNA sequence: TGTGCCAGCAGCGTAGGGGTGGGAGCCCGAGAGACCCAGTACTTC.